What follows are 30 T cell receptor beta chains derived from one specimen sequenced in a study of T cells expressing NK-cell markers. From the 5' RACE reads, TCRdb lists one entry per CDR3 protein and no DNA. With about 260,000 distinct CDR3 sequences in the sample, the ten largest clones hold 0.39%. The source material was blood T cells: a sorted CD56 or NKG2C T cell subset, CD4+ or CD8+ T cells, or bulk PBMC T cells (not recorded which). The source is a man between 18 and 29 years old in good health.

The chain uses TRBV12-3 or TRBV12-4 and TRBJ2-1. The CDR3 length is 15 residues. The CDR3 reads CASSLWGPSGNEQFF.

The genes are TRBV10-3 and TRBJ2-6; the TCRdb D gene call, TRBD1, has no DNA to confirm it. CDR1 and CDR2 from the germline V gene are ENHRY and SYGVKD. The CDR3 has 17 amino acids. The CDR3 protein is CATSPRHSFGGANVLTF.

The chain joins TRBV12-3 or TRBV12-4 to TRBJ2-2. CDR3 length: 12 amino acids. The CDR3 region is CASTLHTGELFF.

The V gene is TRBV12-3 or TRBV12-4, the J gene TRBJ2-6. The CDR3 extends over 17 amino acids. The CDR3 reads CASSFRASESGANVLTF.

The chain has TRBV5-1 and TRBJ2-2; TCRdb's D call, TRBD1, is unchecked because there is no DNA. The CDR3 runs to 16 residues. The germline V gene has CDR1 SGHRS and CDR2 YFSETQ. CDR3 residues: CASSLLGDLNTGELFF.

The gene calls are TRBV9 and TRBJ2-4; TCRdb's D call of TRBD1 is untestable without DNA. The CDR3 extends over 15 amino acids. Germline V gene data show CDR1 as SGDLS and CDR2 as YYNGEE. The CDR3 loop reads CASSVGKGSKNIQYF.

This chain joins TRBV12-3 or TRBV12-4 and TRBJ2-1; TCRdb picks TRBD2, but there is no DNA to check that call. This CDR3 contains 17 residues. The CDR3: CASSLSVWGLAYNEQFF.

V is TRBV12-3 or TRBV12-4 and J is TRBJ2-2; checking the TCRdb D call of TRBD2 is not possible without DNA. CDR3 length: 16 amino acids. The CDR3 is CASSRTSGINTGELFF.

This chain links TRBV25-1 with TRBJ2-1; TCRdb returns TRBD2, unconfirmable since there is no DNA. The CDR3 sequence is 14 residues long. Germline assignment: CDR1 MGHDK and CDR2 SYGVNS. CDR3 sequence: CASSESGYRGEQFF.

CDR3 loop: CASSFSGRSTGELFF. The chain joins TRBV27 to TRBJ2-2; TCRdb names TRBD2, which stays unverified in the absence of DNA. The germline V gene encodes CDR1 MNHEY and CDR2 SMNVEV (reference sequence). This CDR3 has 15 amino acids.

The rearrangement uses TRBV5-5 and TRBJ2-1; with no DNA, the TCRdb D assignment of TRBD2 cannot be verified. Germline assignment: CDR1 SGHKS and CDR2 YYEKEE (reference sequence). There are 11 residues in the CDR3. CDR3 in amino acids: CASILGREQFF.

The rearrangement links TRBV6-2 or TRBV6-3 to TRBJ2-3; TCRdb's D call of TRBD1 is untestable without DNA. The germline V gene encodes CDR1 MNHEY and CDR2 SVGEGT. CDR3 length equals 14 residues. The CDR3 sequence: CASSYPQPEGRQYF.

The chain has TRBV5-7 and TRBJ1-1. TRBV5-7 is recorded as an ORF, its role being uncertain. This CDR3 contains 12 residues. The CDR3 spells CASSLKRFEAFF.

The chain joins TRBV6-5 to TRBJ1-1; TCRdb reports TRBD1, a call that lacks DNA to check it against. Germline assignment: CDR1 MNHEY and CDR2 SVGAGI. This CDR3 is 14 amino acids long. The CDR3: CASRPGQGNTEAFF.

The chain joins TRBV29-1 to TRBJ2-3; TCRdb lists TRBD2, though no DNA is available to test this call. The CDR3 has 16 residues. Germline CDR1 and CDR2: SQVTM and ANQGSEA. CDR3: CSVALRAVSSTDTQYF.

The V gene is TRBV12-3 or TRBV12-4, the J gene TRBJ2-2; as DNA is missing, the TRBD1 call by TCRdb cannot be tested. CDR3 length equals 15 residues. CDR3 in amino acids: CASSLQDRGPGELFF.

The chain uses TRBV7-9 and TRBJ2-1. Germline loops: CDR1 SEHNR, CDR2 FQNEAQ (reference sequence). This CDR3 comprises 11 residues. The CDR3 spells CASSSQGEQFF.

This rearrangement joins TRBV18 to TRBJ1-5; without DNA, the TCRdb call of TRBD1 cannot be checked. The CDR3 totals 14 residues. CDR1 is KGHSH, CDR2 LQKENI, per germline. The CDR3 sequence: CASSRRQIDQPQHF. Together with reference TRBV18 and TRBJ1-5, the CDR3 gives the full variable domain: NAGVMQNPRHLVRRRGQEARLRCSPMKGHSHVYWYRQLPEEGLKFMVYLQKENIIDESGMPKERFSAEFPKEGPSILRIQQVVRGDSAAYFCASSRRQIDQPQHFGDGTRLSIL.

V usage is TRBV5-4 and J usage is TRBJ2-6; lacking DNA, the TRBD1 call made by TCRdb goes unchecked. CDR1 is SGHNT, CDR2 YYREEE, per germline (reference sequence). CDR3 length equals 15 residues. The CDR3 is CASNWGAAGANVLTF.

V is TRBV15 and J is TRBJ2-5; TCRdb calls TRBD2, which cannot be checked without DNA. The CDR3 is 17 residues long. Looked up from germline, CDR1 is LNHNV and CDR2 is YYDKDF (reference sequence). This CDR3 is CATSRVAGLAGKETQYF.

This chain links TRBV5-6 with TRBJ2-1; TCRdb outputs TRBD1, but without DNA this stays unchecked. The V gene's germline CDR1 is SGHDT and CDR2 YYEEEE. The CDR3 length is 15 residues. This chain's CDR3 is CASSFAGVLYNEQFF. Filled out from reference TRBV5-6 and TRBJ2-1, the complete variable domain reads DAGVTQSPTHLIKTRGQQVTLRCSPKSGHDTVSWYQQALGQGPQFIFQYYEEEERQRGNFPDRFSGHQFPNYSSELNVNALLLGDSALYLCASSFAGVLYNEQFFGPGTRLTVL.

The rearrangement joins TRBV15 to TRBJ2-7. CDR3 size: 13 residues. CDR1 is LNHNV, CDR2 YYDKDF, per germline (reference sequence). The CDR3 is CATSRLGTYEQYF.

The chain combines TRBV5-1 with TRBJ2-7; TCRdb returns TRBD2, unconfirmable since there is no DNA. The germline V gene encodes CDR1 SGHRS and CDR2 YFSETQ. This CDR3 is built from 14 residues. The CDR3 loop reads CASSFGGSVYEQYF.

The chain recombines TRBV7-9 with TRBJ2-1; TCRdb names TRBD1, which stays unverified in the absence of DNA. The germline CDR1 and CDR2 sequences are SEHNR and FQNEAQ (reference sequence). This CDR3 is 14 amino acids long. CDR3 region: CASIPQGSYNEQFF.

V is TRBV7-3 and J is TRBJ2-5; TCRdb's assignment of TRBD2 cannot be checked, as there is no DNA. Germline V gene data show CDR1 as SGHTA and CDR2 as FQGTGA. CDR3 size: 16 residues. CDR3 residues: CASSLFAGGNQETQYF. Filled out from reference TRBV7-3 and TRBJ2-5, the complete variable domain reads GAGVSQTPSNKVTEKGKYVELRCDPISGHTALYWYRQSLGQGPEFLIYFQGTGAADDSGLPNDRFFAVRPEGSVSTLKIQRTERGDSAVYLCASSLFAGGNQETQYFGPGTRLLVL.

This rearrangement joins TRBV20-1 to TRBJ2-1; the D call from TCRdb, TRBD1, cannot be confirmed without DNA. The CDR3 covers 14 residues. Germline loops: CDR1 DFQATT, CDR2 SNEGSKA (reference sequence). CDR3 sequence reads: CSAPSRGFYNEQFF.

The chain links TRBV12-3 or TRBV12-4 to TRBJ2-7; there is no DNA to check the TCRdb D call of TRBD2. The length of the CDR3 is 18 residues. CDR3: CASSFRGLAGGPVYEQYF.

The gene calls are TRBV7-9 and TRBJ1-1; with no DNA, the TCRdb D assignment of TRBD1 cannot be verified. Germline lookup yields CDR1 SEHNR and CDR2 FQNEAQ (reference sequence). The length of the CDR3 is 17 residues. The CDR3 loop is CASSSTGGDDMNTEAFF.

The V gene is TRBV5-1, the J gene TRBJ2-3; TCRdb outputs TRBD1, but without DNA this stays unchecked. The CDR3 loop spans 16 amino acids. CDR1 is SGHRS and CDR2 is YFSETQ in the germline V gene. The CDR3 loop reads CASRSGTGGGTDTQYF.

This chain joins TRBV10-3 and TRBJ2-4. The CDR3 covers 14 residues. CDR1 is ENHRY and CDR2 is SYGVKD in the germline V gene. This CDR3 is CAISSSDGKNIQYF.